The 17 T cell receptor beta chains presented below share a single source sample, sequenced in a study of CD8 T cells in Susac syndrome. Random hexamers were used to reverse transcribe an amount of roughly 0.45 to 1 ug RNA. TCRdb reprocessed the immunoSEQ multiplex PCR reads via MiXCR and lists one record per CDR3 protein. This table has about 210,000 distinct CDR3 sequences, 95% appearing once. Sequencing used CD4+ T cells from PBMCs. The source is a human donor with multiple sclerosis.

This sequence joins TRBV30 and TRBJ2-1, with D perhaps assigned TRBD1 or TRBD2 (5 bases each). Germline-derived CDR1 and CDR2 are GTSNPN and SVGIG (reference sequence). CDR3 size: 12 residues. V dropped 1 base and J dropped 4 bases, with 5 bases sitting between them. CDR3 residues: CAWSGGYNEQFF. CDR3 bases: TGTGCCTGGAGTGGGGGGTACAATGAGCAGTTCTTC. Filled out from reference TRBV30 and TRBJ2-1, the complete variable domain reads SQTIHQWPATLVQPVGSPLSLECTVEGTSNPNLYWYRQAAGRGLQLLFYSVGIGQISSEVPQNLSASRPQDRQFILSSKKLLLSDSGFYLCAWSGGYNEQFFGPGTRLTVL.

This chain uses TRBV7-9 with TRBJ2-1; 16 positions agree with TRBD2. The germline gives CDR1 SEHNR, CDR2 FQNEAQ (reference sequence). This CDR3 comprises 17 residues. V shed 5 bases and J 7 bases; nucleotides not matched to a gene: 8. The CDR3 nucleotides are TGTGCCAGCAGCCTGGGACTAGCGGGAGGGCCGTGGAATGAGCAGTTCTTC. This translates into CASSLGLAGGPWNEQFF.

This rearrangement joins TRBV5-6 to TRBJ1-1, with 7 bases aligning to TRBD1. In germline, CDR1 is SGHDT, CDR2 YYEEEE. The ends lost 4 bases at V and 9 bases at J; junction bases unmatched: 6. The CDR3 has 12 residues. The CDR3 loop reads CASSRYRGQAFF. The DNA of the CDR3 is TGTGCCAGCAGCAGATACAGGGGACAAGCTTTCTTT.

The chain has TRBV6-4 and TRBJ2-1, with D tentatively TRBD2 (5 bases). V lost 6 bases, J lost 4 bases, and 10 bases lay in between. The germline V gene encodes CDR1 MRHNA and CDR2 SNTAGT. The CDR3 loop spans 13 amino acids. The CDR3 coding sequence is TGTGCCAGCAGCGCGGACTCTTACAATGAGCAGTTCTTC. Translated, it gives CASSADSYNEQFF.

This chain uses TRBV7-9 with TRBJ1-1, with D possibly being TRBD1 (5 bases). Germline V gene lookup returns CDR1 SEHNR and CDR2 FQNEAQ (reference sequence). Deletions cut 4 bases from V and 6 bases from J, with 24 bases between. CDR3 length: 17 amino acids. In nucleotides, the CDR3 is TGTGCCAGCAGCTCTTTACTGGGACTCCCTGAACGAGCTGAAGCTTTCTTT. Protein sequence: CASSSLLGLPERAEAFF. The full variable domain, in which reference TRBV7-9 and TRBJ1-1 provide the parts outside the CDR3, is DTGVSQNPRHKITKRGQNVTFRCDPISEHNRLYWYRQTLGQGPEFLTYFQNEAQLEKSRLLSDRFSAERPKGSFSTLEIQRTEQGDSAMYLCASSSLLGLPERAEAFFGQGTRLTVV.

The chain joins TRBV1 to TRBJ2-6; TRBD1, the table's D call, was not compared with the DNA. TRBV1 corresponds to a pseudogene. CDR3 size: 19 residues. The CDR3 region is CTSSQDQGRPYSGANVLTF. CDR3 DNA sequence: TGCACCAGCAGCCAGGATCAGGGGAGACCCTACTCTGGGGCCAACGTCCTGACTTTC.

The chain is built from TRBV12-3 or TRBV12-4 and TRBJ1-2; D gene unclear. CDR3 size: 12 residues. Trimming shortened V by 4 bases and J by 7 bases, and 10 bases separated the two germline ends. CDR3 amino acids: CASSYGEGGYTF. For the CDR3, the DNA is TGTGCCAGCAGTTACGGGGAGGGTGGCTACACCTTC.

This rearrangement joins TRBV6-1 to TRBJ1-5; D uncertain. The CDR3 extends over 14 amino acids. V was shortened by 6 bases and J by 3 bases, with 12 bases between the two germline ends. Germline V gives CDR1 MNHNS, CDR2 SASEGT. In DNA, the CDR3 is TGTGCCAGCAGCCCGTCTACCCACAATCAGCCCCAGCATTTT. Translated, it gives CASSPSTHNQPQHF.

The V gene is TRBV27, the J gene TRBJ2-1; 8 nucleotides align to TRBD2. With V trimmed by 6 bases and J by 8 bases, 12 bases remained unmatched. This CDR3 is built from 15 residues. Per the germline V gene, CDR1 is MNHEY and CDR2 is SMNVEV (reference sequence). The CDR3 sequence: CASRILRTSRDEQFF. The CDR3 region has the DNA TGTGCCAGCAGAATCCTCCGGACTAGCAGGGATGAGCAGTTCTTC.

The chain is built from TRBV12-3 or TRBV12-4 and TRBJ2-7; D is possibly TRBD1 (6 bases). V gave up 3 bases and J gave up 12 bases, with 12 bases separating them. The CDR3 sequence is 11 residues long. This chain's CDR3 is CASSLTGPPYF. DNA for the CDR3: TGTGCCAGCAGTTTGACAGGTCCCCCGTACTTC.

This rearrangement joins TRBV7-8 to TRBJ1-1; D ambiguous. The germline gives CDR1 SGHVS, CDR2 FQNEAQ. The CDR3 has 13 residues. V lost 1 base to trimming and J lost 8 bases, with 11 bases between them. The CDR3: CASSLGLGREAFF. CDR3 coding DNA: TGTGCCAGCAGCTTAGGTTTAGGGAGAGAAGCTTTCTTT.

The chain has TRBV7-2 and TRBJ2-3; no clear D gene. Germline lookup yields CDR1 SGHTA and CDR2 FQGNSA. Trimming took off 3 bases at V and 1 base at J, with 11 bases between the two ends. CDR3 length: 15 residues. The CDR3 DNA reads TGTGCCAGCAGCTTGTTTGGGTCCGGCACAGATACGCAGTATTTT. Its translation is CASSLFGSGTDTQYF.

The chain employs TRBV20-1 and TRBJ2-3; D is uncertain. This CDR3 is 14 amino acids long. V dropped 1 base and J dropped 2 bases, with 10 bases sitting between them. CDR1 and CDR2 from the germline V gene are DFQATT and SNEGSKA (reference sequence). For the CDR3, the DNA is TGCAGTGCTAGAGGCCGGTCGCACACAGATACGCAGTATTTT. Translated: CSARGRSHTDTQYF.

The chain uses TRBV4-2 and TRBJ2-1; TRBD2 agrees at 7 bases. The CDR3 is made up of 15 amino acids. The trim removed 0 bases at V and 6 bases at J, leaving 5 bases unmatched. Germline CDR1 reads LGHNA; CDR2 reads YNFKEQ. This CDR3 is CASSQDGLVRNEQFF. DNA of the CDR3: TGTGCCAGCAGCCAAGACGGACTAGTCCGCAATGAGCAGTTCTTC.

This chain links TRBV10-2 with TRBJ1-2, with D unclear. From germline, CDR1 is WSHSY and CDR2 SAAADI. This CDR3 is built from 14 residues. Trimming took off 6 bases at V and 2 bases at J, with 13 bases between the two ends. The DNA of the CDR3 is TGCGCCAGCAGGCCCGGGATCAGCAACTATGGCTACACCTTC. This sequence encodes CASRPGISNYGYTF.

V gene TRBV20-1 combines with J gene TRBJ2-7; 12 bases map to TRBD1. The trim removed 6 bases at V and 6 bases at J, leaving 6 bases unmatched. The CDR3 is made up of 13 amino acids. CDR1 and CDR2 (germline): DFQATT, SNEGSKA (reference sequence). As DNA, the CDR3 is TGCAGTGCCCCGGGACAGGGGGCCGTCGAGCAGTACTTC. It yields the protein CSAPGQGAVEQYF.

The chain uses TRBV4-1 and TRBJ2-5, with 8 bases aligning to TRBD1. CDR3 length: 15 residues. With V trimmed by 2 bases and J by 5 bases, 7 bases remained unmatched. Looked up from germline, CDR1 is MGHRA and CDR2 is YSYEKL. The CDR3 DNA reads as TGCGCCAGCAGCCAACCAGGGGGCGCTTGGGAGACCCAGTACTTC. Translating gives CASSQPGGAWETQYF.